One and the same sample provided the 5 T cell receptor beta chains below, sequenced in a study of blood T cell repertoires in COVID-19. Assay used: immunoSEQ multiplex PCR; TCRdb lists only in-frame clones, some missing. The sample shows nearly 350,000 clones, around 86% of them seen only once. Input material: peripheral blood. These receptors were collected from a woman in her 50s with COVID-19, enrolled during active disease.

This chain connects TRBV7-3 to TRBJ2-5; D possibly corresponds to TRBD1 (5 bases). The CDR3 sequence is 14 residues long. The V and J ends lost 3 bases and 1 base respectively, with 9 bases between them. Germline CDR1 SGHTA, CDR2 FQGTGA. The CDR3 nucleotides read TGTGCCAGCAGCTTGCAGGGTATCCAAGAGACCCAGTACTTC. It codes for CASSLQGIQETQYF.

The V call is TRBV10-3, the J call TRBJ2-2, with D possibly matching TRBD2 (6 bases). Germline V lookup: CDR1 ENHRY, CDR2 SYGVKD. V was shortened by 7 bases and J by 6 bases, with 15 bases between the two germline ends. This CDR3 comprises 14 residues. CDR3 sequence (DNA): TGTGCCATCAAGGGCGGGGAAGTTGCCGGGGAGCTGTTTTTT. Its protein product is CAIKGGEVAGELFF.

This CDR3 is CASSLSTGIGYTF. CDR3 nucleotides: TGTGCCAGCAGCCTGAGTACAGGGATTGGCTACACCTTC. The chain carries TRBV7-2 and TRBJ1-2; a possible D gene is TRBD1 (6 bases). Deletions cut 5 bases from V and 7 bases from J, with 14 bases between. The CDR3 has 13 residues. The germline gives CDR1 SGHTA, CDR2 FQGNSA.

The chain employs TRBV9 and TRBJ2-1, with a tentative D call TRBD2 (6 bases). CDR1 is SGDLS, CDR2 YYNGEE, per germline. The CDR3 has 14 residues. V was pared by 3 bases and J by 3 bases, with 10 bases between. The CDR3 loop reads CASSGLGLYNEQFF. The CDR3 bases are TGTGCCAGCAGCGGGTTGGGACTCTACAATGAGCAGTTCTTC. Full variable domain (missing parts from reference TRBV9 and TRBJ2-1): DSGVTQTPKHLITATGQRVTLRCSPRSGDLSVYWYQQSLDQGLQFLIQYYNGEERAKGNILERFSAQQFPDLHSELNLSSLELGDSALYFCASSGLGLYNEQFFGPGTRLTVL.

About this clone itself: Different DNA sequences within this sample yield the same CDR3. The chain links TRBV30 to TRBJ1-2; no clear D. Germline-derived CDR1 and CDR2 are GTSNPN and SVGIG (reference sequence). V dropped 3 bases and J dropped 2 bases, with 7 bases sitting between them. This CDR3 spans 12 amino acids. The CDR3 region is CAWSPENYGYTF. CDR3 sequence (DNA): TGTGCCTGGAGCCCGGAGAACTATGGCTACACCTTC.